The source of this T cell receptor (beta chain) is a study of PD-1 blockade in classical Hodgkin lymphoma. Study-level findings and limits: Patients with a complete response exhibited baseline diversity comparable to newly diagnosed patients. Patients who initiated nivolumab within 1 year of ASCT were excluded.

All the patients suffered relapse after autologous stem cell transplantation, and brentuximab vedotin exposure differed. Complete response, partial response or progressive disease constituted the best responses recorded. In the case of this clone: Its specificity is unknown.

Trimming cost V 8 bases and J 5 bases; bases outside gene matches: 10. CDR3 length: 14 amino acids. CDR1 is MDHEN and CDR2 is SYDVKM in the germline V gene. Produced via immunoSEQ multiplex PCR; TCRdb's table is partial and in-frame only. Of about 98,000 clones in the sample, approximately 92% were seen once. The receptor's source is a human donor with classical Hodgkin lymphoma. The chain has TRBV28 and TRBJ2-5, with TRBD2 matching over 8 bases. The specimen was peripheral blood mononuclear cells (PBMCs), collected at baseline. The CDR3 loop reads CASSNSGRGETQYF. The CDR3 bases are TGTGCCAGCTCAAACAGCGGGAGAGGCGAGACCCAGTACTTC. Filled out from reference TRBV28 and TRBJ2-5, the complete variable domain reads DVKVTQSSRYLVKRTGEKVFLECVQDMDHENMFWYRQDPGLGLRLIYFSYDVKMKEKGDIPEGYSVSREKKERFSLILESASTNQTSMYLCASSNSGRGETQYFGPGTRLLVL.